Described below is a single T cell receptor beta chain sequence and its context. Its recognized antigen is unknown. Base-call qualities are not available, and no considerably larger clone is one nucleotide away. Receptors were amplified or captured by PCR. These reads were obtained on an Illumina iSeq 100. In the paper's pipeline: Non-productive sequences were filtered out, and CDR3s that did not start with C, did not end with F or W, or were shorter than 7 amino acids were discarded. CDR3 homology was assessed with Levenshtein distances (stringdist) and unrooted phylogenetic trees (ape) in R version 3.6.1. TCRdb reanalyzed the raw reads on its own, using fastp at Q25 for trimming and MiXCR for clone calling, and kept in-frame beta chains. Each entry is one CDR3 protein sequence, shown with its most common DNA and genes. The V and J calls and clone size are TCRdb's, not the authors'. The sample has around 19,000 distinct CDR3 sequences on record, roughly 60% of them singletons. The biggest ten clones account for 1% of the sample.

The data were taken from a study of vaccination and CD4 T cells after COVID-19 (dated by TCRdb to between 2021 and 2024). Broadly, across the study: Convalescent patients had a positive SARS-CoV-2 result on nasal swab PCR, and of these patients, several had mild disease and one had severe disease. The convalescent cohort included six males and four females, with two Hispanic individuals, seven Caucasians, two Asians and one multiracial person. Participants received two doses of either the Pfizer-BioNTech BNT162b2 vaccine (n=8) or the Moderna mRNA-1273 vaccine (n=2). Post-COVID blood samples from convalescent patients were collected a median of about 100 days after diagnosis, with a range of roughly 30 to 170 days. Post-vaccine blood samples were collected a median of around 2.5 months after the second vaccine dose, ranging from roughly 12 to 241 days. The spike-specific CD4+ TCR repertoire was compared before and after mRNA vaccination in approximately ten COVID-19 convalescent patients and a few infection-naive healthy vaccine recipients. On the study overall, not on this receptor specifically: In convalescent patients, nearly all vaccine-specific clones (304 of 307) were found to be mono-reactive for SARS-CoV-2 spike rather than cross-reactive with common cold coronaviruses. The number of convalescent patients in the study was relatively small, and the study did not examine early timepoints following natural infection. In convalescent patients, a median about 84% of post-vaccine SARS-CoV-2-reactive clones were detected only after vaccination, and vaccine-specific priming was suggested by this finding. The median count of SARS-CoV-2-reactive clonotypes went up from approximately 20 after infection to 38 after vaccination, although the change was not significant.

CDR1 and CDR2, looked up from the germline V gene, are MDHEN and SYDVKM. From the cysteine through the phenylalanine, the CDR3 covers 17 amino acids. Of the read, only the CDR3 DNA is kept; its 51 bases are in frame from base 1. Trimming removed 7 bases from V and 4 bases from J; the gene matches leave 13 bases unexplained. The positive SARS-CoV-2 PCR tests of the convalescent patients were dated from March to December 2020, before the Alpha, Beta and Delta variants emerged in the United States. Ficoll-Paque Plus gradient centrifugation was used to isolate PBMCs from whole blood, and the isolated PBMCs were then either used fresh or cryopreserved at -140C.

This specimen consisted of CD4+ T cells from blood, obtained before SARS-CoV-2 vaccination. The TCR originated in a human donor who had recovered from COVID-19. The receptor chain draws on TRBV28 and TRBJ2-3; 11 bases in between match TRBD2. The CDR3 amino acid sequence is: CASTLVAGGPRADTQYF. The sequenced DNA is TGTGCCAGCACCCTAGTAGCGGGAGGGCCGAGGGCAGATACGCAGTATTTT.